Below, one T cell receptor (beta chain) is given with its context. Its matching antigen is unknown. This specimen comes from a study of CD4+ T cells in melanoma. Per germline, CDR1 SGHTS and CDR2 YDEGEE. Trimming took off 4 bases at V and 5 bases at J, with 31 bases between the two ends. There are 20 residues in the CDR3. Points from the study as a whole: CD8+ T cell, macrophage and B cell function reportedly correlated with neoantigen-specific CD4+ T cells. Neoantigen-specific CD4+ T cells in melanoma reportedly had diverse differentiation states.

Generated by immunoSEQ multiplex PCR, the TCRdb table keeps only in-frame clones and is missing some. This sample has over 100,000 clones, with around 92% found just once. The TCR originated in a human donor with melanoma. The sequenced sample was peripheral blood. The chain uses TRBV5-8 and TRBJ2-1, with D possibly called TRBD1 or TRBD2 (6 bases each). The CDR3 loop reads CASSATGGRIRDHGNNEQFF. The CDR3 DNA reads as TGTGCCAGCAGCGCGACAGGAGGGCGTATTAGGGACCATGGGAACAATGAGCAGTTCTTC.